The rows below give T cell receptor beta chains drawn from one sample of a study of immune evolution from preneoplasia to lung adenocarcinoma. Some clones are missing from TCRdb's copy, which holds only in-frame ones; the method was immunoSEQ multiplex PCR. The table includes 3,500 to 4,500 clones, roughly 80% detected once. Source material: FFPE adjacent normal lung tissue. All receptors derive from a person aged 70 to 80 with lung adenocarcinoma. CDR3s include the opening cysteine and the closing phenylalanine or tryptophan. Clone size is not always given. Where it is, it says once, few, many or a class for expanded clones.

.	TRBV7-2	TRBJ2-3	15	CASSYRTGSTDTQYF
once	TRBV19	TRBJ1-1	15	CASTDRGFVDTEAFF
.	TRBV6-6	TRBJ2-1	11	CASSSDDEQFF
once	TRBV5-6	TRBJ2-2	15	CASRGTGRYTGELFF
.	TRBV11-1	TRBJ1-1	15	CASSLGDVGNTEAFF
.	TRBV5-1	TRBJ2-7	15	CASSLWGGRAYEQYF
.	TRBV6-6	TRBJ1-1	15	CASSYGQDVGTEAFF
few	TRBV10-2	TRBJ1-2	15	CASSELVASNYGYTF
.	TRBV7-9	TRBJ2-1	14	CASSPTSKNNEQFF
.	TRBV19	TRBJ1-2	15	CASSIIETGAYGYTF
large	TRBV29-1	TRBJ2-1	16	CSVESPSGRNYNEQFF
.	TRBV12-5	TRBJ2-2	14	CASGLPALSGELFF
.	TRBV28	TRBJ2-7	14	CASSRDPLGYEQYF
.	TRBV11-2	TRBJ2-7	16	CASSLIGETLWYEQYF
.	TRBV7-2	TRBJ2-1	14	CASSLVAGGDEQFF
.	TRBV4-1	TRBJ2-7	14	CASSQDRRGTEQYF
few	TRBV10-3	TRBJ1-2	13	CAISDEGDYGYTF